This TCR beta chain was captured by sequencing in a study of T cell clonotyping in hematopoietic cell transplantation. Study-wide results and caveats: Pathologically expanded recipient clonotypes increased progressively from day 30 to day 180 as diversity fell. Higher Inverse Simpson Index values in graft donor and pretransplant recipient predicted broader posttransplant TCR diversity.

Germline V gives CDR1 MNHEY, CDR2 SMNVEV (reference sequence). This CDR3 region has 15 residues. Trimming removed 4 bases at V and 6 bases at J, with 16 bases between. Only one count was recorded for this clone. The antigen is not known. TCRdb's copy holds only in-frame clones and misses some; the assay was immunoSEQ multiplex PCR. Altogether approximately 14,000 clones are present, over 95% being singletons, with the ten largest covering approximately 3.9%. Source: peripheral blood mononuclear cells, taken 30 days after allogeneic stem cell transplant. This chain links TRBV27 with TRBJ2-1, with a tentative D call TRBD2 (6 bases). This receptor was obtained from a female patient aged 45-60 years who had an allogeneic stem cell transplant from an unrelated donor, so T cells may come from the graft donor. Some clones in this sample may be carry-over from other donors' samples. CDR3 sequence (DNA): TGTGCCAGCAGTTCCAACCTAGGGCGGGGCAATGAGCAGTTCTTC. It yields the protein CASSSNLGRGNEQFF.